This T cell receptor beta chain was obtained from a study of T cell changes during pregnancy in multiple sclerosis. The germline CDR1 and CDR2 sequences are SEHNR and FQNEAQ (reference sequence). The ends lost 5 bases at V and 6 bases at J; junction bases unmatched: 6. The CDR3 is 15 residues long. The repertoire was sequenced with immunoSEQ multiplex PCR; TCRdb's copy has only in-frame clones and lacks some. The repertoire includes about 40,000 clones, 90% to 95% of them detected once, and about 8.9% sits in the top ten. Sequencing used CD8+ T cells from peripheral blood mononuclear cells, obtained in the third trimester of pregnancy. This sequence was found in a female donor with multiple sclerosis, enrolled in a pregnancy study. V usage is TRBV7-9 and J usage is TRBJ2-3; 12 bases align to TRBD1. DNA of the CDR3: TGTGCCAGCAGCCCCTGGGACAGGGGGCTTGATACGCAGTATTTT. Its translation: CASSPWDRGLDTQYF.